A single sample gave rise to the 32 T cell receptor beta chains below, sequenced in a study of early T cells in non-severe SARS-CoV-2 infection. TCRdb re-called the 5' RACE reads with MiXCR, one entry per CDR3 protein. The sample carries roughly 46,000 distinct CDR3 sequences, around 10% recorded once. The starting material was whole blood, obtained at baseline. The origin of the receptors is an adult who was a healthcare worker with PCR-confirmed SARS-CoV-2 infection or an uninfected control (not recorded which).

This clonotype occurred a few times. J is TRBJ1-1 and V is TRBV3-1, with TRBD1 matching over 8 bases. V trimming: 4 bases; J trimming: 6 bases; junction bases outside the gene matches: 4. Germline lookup yields CDR1 LGHDT and CDR2 YNNKEL (reference sequence). There are 13 residues in the CDR3. The CDR3 loop is CASSLTGGSEAFF. Here the CDR3 DNA reads TGTGCCAGCAGCCTAACAGGGGGTTCTGAAGCTTTCTTT.

This clonotype turned up a few times. The chain couples TRBV10-1 to TRBJ1-2, with D uncertain. There are 12 residues in the CDR3. Germline V gives CDR1 WNHNN, CDR2 SYGVQD (reference sequence). Trimming removed 11 bases from V and 4 bases from J, with 14 bases in between. For the CDR3, the DNA is TGCGCCGCAGAATGTCGGTCCTATGGCTACACCTTC. Amino acids: CAAECRSYGYTF.

This clonotype was seen only a few times. CDR3 sequence reads: CASRQTGTGNTIYF. CDR3 bases: TGTGCCAGCCGACAAACAGGGACTGGAAACACCATATATTTT. V is TRBV11-2 and J is TRBJ1-3; D possibly corresponds to TRBD1 (6 bases). Trimming pared 8 bases from V and 2 bases from J, leaving 13 bases between. Germline V gives CDR1 SGHAT, CDR2 FQNNGV. The CDR3 covers 14 residues.

This clonotype occurred many times. The chain combines TRBV11-2 with TRBJ2-7, with D perhaps matching TRBD1 (7 bases). CDR1 and CDR2 from the germline V gene are SGHAT and FQNNGV. Trimming pared 5 bases from V and 3 bases from J, leaving 11 bases between. This CDR3 is 13 amino acids long. CDR3 amino acids: CASSGGTVYEQYF. Here the CDR3 DNA reads TGTGCCAGCAGCGGGGGGACAGTCTACGAGCAGTACTTC.

This clonotype was counted a single time. The chain uses TRBV5-8 and TRBJ2-1; 16 bases are shared with TRBD2. The junction had 12 bases not matched to a gene; V was cut back by 4 bases and J by 8 bases. Germline V gene data show CDR1 as SGHTS and CDR2 as YDEGEE. This CDR3 is 18 amino acids long. CDR3 sequence: CASSPGLAGGSLQYEQFF. In DNA, the CDR3 is TGTGCCAGCAGCCCGGGACTAGCGGGAGGGTCACTACAATATGAGCAGTTCTTC.

This clonotype appeared many times. The chain combines TRBV10-3 with TRBJ1-6, with no clear D. Germline V gives CDR1 ENHRY, CDR2 SYGVKD. The germline V and J ends were trimmed by 4 bases and 5 bases, with 12 bases remaining between them. CDR3 size: 15 residues. This CDR3 reads CAISVQRPDNSPLHF. The CDR3 coding sequence is TGTGCCATCAGTGTCCAGCGGCCCGATAATTCACCCCTCCACTTT.

CDR3 sequence reads: CASRRVNTEAFF. In DNA, the CDR3 is TGTGCCAGCAGACGGGTGAACACTGAAGCTTTCTTT. The chain uses TRBV6-6 and TRBJ1-1; the D is unclear. Trimming took off 6 bases at V and 0 bases at J, with 5 bases between the two ends. The length of the CDR3 is 12 residues. CDR1 and CDR2 from the germline V gene are MNHNY and SVGAGI (reference sequence).

Comments on this clonotype: This may come from a read error, since a much larger clone is one base off. The rearrangement joins TRBV6-2 or TRBV6-3 to TRBJ1-5; D remains ambiguous. The length of the CDR3 is 13 residues. Looked up from germline, CDR1 is MNHEY and CDR2 is SVGEGT. The CDR3 DNA reads TGTGCCAGCCGGACGGCGAGCAATCAGCACCAGCATTTT. Translated: CASRTASNQHQHF.

This clonotype was seen many times. V gene TRBV6-4 combines with J gene TRBJ2-2; D gene unclear. Trimming cost V 2 bases and J 3 bases, with 4 bases left between them. The CDR3 is made up of 13 amino acids. CDR1 is MRHNA and CDR2 is SNTAGT in the germline V gene. The CDR3 DNA is TGTGCCAGCAGTGACAGGGACACCGGGGAGCTGTTTTTT. Encoded protein: CASSDRDTGELFF.

This clonotype was counted ten times or more. V usage is TRBV20-1 and J usage is TRBJ1-2; 7 bases agree with TRBD1. CDR1 and CDR2 from the germline V gene are DFQATT and SNEGSKA (reference sequence). CDR3 length: 11 residues. V dropped 6 bases and J dropped 2; count of bases not matched to a gene: 0. The CDR3 nucleotides are TGCAGTGCGACAGGGAACTATGGCTACACCTTC. Protein product: CSATGNYGYTF.

This clonotype was counted at least ten times. The chain recombines TRBV12-5 with TRBJ2-1, with D unclear. Trimming pared 7 bases from V and 4 bases from J, leaving 17 bases between. This CDR3 is built from 15 residues. Germline V gives CDR1 LGHNT, CDR2 FRNRAP. CDR3 residues: CASVSDGTNYNEQFF. In DNA, the CDR3 is TGTGCTAGTGTCTCGGACGGAACTAATTACAATGAGCAGTTCTTC.

This clonotype was detected a few times. V gene TRBV5-1 combines with J gene TRBJ1-1; D is uncertain. CDR3 length equals 13 residues. Per the germline V gene, CDR1 is SGHRS and CDR2 is YFSETQ. The ends were cut back, 4 bases at V and 1 base at J, with 8 bases in the middle. CDR3 region: CASSTAANTEAFF. The CDR3 DNA sequence: TGCGCCAGCAGCACCGCAGCGAACACTGAAGCTTTCTTT. The full variable domain, completed using reference TRBV5-1 and TRBJ1-1, is KAGVTQTPRYLIKTRGQQVTLSCSPISGHRSVSWYQQTPGQGLQFLFEYFSETQRNKGNFPGRFSGRQFSNSRSEMNVSTLELGDSALYLCASSTAANTEAFFGQGTRLTVV.

Many counts were recorded for this clonotype. This rearrangement joins TRBV4-2 to TRBJ1-1; 7 bases map to TRBD1. CDR3 size: 16 residues. Per the germline V gene, CDR1 is LGHNA and CDR2 is YNFKEQ. The trim removed 0 bases at V and 3 bases at J, leaving 7 bases unmatched. The CDR3 DNA is TGTGCCAGCAGCCAAGATCCCCCAGGGGGGGACACTGAAGCTTTCTTT. It codes for CASSQDPPGGDTEAFF.

The chain links TRBV5-6 to TRBJ1-4; TRBD1 agrees at 9 bases. Germline CDR1 reads SGHDT; CDR2 reads YYEEEE. The CDR3 runs 14 residues. V was pared by 1 base and J by 9 bases, with 4 bases of the junction left unmatched. The CDR3 DNA is TGTGCCAGCAGCTTGACAGGGGGCAGGAAAAAACTGTTTTTT. Translating it yields CASSLTGGRKKLFF.

The V and J genes are TRBV9 and TRBJ1-3, with D perhaps matching TRBD1 (6 bases). Germline CDR1 SGDLS, CDR2 YYNGEE. Trimming took off 7 bases at V and 0 bases at J, with 14 bases between the two ends. This CDR3 contains 15 residues. The CDR3 DNA is TGTGCCAGCGGATCGGACAGCTACTCTGGAAACACCATATATTTT. Translating gives CASGSDSYSGNTIYF.

Comments on this clonotype: Relative to the germline gene, one junction end is altered; a read error may explain this. The chain employs TRBV7-6 and TRBJ2-1, with D possibly being TRBD2 (6 bases). This CDR3 has 16 amino acids. Germline values: CDR1 SGHVS, CDR2 FNYEAQ. The CDR3 nucleotides are TGTACCAGCAGCTTAGCGGCGGGGAGCTCCTACAATGAGCAGTTCTTC. It encodes CTSSLAAGSSYNEQFF.

This clonotype was observed a few times. The chain carries TRBV25-1 and TRBJ2-3; no definite D call. Germline V gene lookup returns CDR1 MGHDK and CDR2 SYGVNS. The CDR3 is 14 amino acids. V lost 1 base and J lost 2, with 7 bases in between. CDR3 in amino acids: CASSESAYTDTQYF. Written as DNA, the CDR3 is TGTGCCAGCAGTGAATCGGCTTACACAGATACGCAGTATTTT. Full variable domain (missing parts from reference TRBV25-1 and TRBJ2-3): EADIYQTPRYLVIGTGKKITLECSQTMGHDKMYWYQQDPGMELHLIHYSYGVNSTEKGDLSSESTVSRIRTEHFPLTLESARPSHTSQYLCASSESAYTDTQYFGPGTRLTVL.

This chain joins TRBV5-6 and TRBJ2-3, with D maybe TRBD1 (6 bases). This CDR3 has 15 amino acids. Germline assignment: CDR1 SGHDT and CDR2 YYEEEE. The V and J ends lost 4 bases and 6 bases respectively, with 18 bases between them. The CDR3 loop reads CASSTRQVSVDTQYF. CDR3 bases: TGTGCCAGCAGCACCAGACAGGTGTCGGTTGATACGCAGTATTTT.

This clonotype was seen more than once but under ten times. This sequence joins TRBV30 and TRBJ2-3; tentatively, D is TRBD1 (5 bases). This CDR3 contains 12 residues. Germline-derived CDR1 and CDR2 are GTSNPN and SVGIG (reference sequence). The V end lost 3 bases, the J end lost 6 bases, and 10 bases lay between the germline ends. This chain's CDR3 is CAWRGSGDTQYF. The DNA for the CDR3 is TGTGCCTGGAGGGGATCAGGGGATACGCAGTATTTT.

This rearrangement joins TRBV4-1 to TRBJ2-7; 7 nucleotides align to TRBD1. The CDR3 is made up of 14 amino acids. Germline-derived CDR1 and CDR2 are MGHRA and YSYEKL. The V segment lost 1 base and the J segment 4 bases; nucleotides outside the gene matches: 4. The CDR3 DNA reads TGCGCCAGCAGCCAAGGGAGACAGGGATACGAGCAGTACTTC. Translated: CASSQGRQGYEQYF.

In its sample, this clonotype was seen many times. The chain uses TRBV5-6 and TRBJ2-1; D remains ambiguous. Germline CDR1 reads SGHDT; CDR2 reads YYEEEE. The CDR3 contains 16 residues. Trimming removed 2 bases from V and 0 bases from J, with 12 bases in between. CDR3: CASSLVTVSSYNEQFF. The CDR3 DNA reads TGTGCCAGCAGCTTAGTAACGGTTAGCTCCTACAATGAGCAGTTCTTC.

V is TRBV28 and J is TRBJ1-5, with a weak D call TRBD1 (5 bases). The germline V gene has CDR1 MDHEN and CDR2 SYDVKM. The CDR3 has 15 residues. The V end lost 6 bases, the J end lost 4 bases, and 16 bases lay between the germline ends. CDR3 in amino acids: CASRVPGTGNQPQHF. As DNA, the CDR3 is TGTGCCAGCAGAGTACCCGGGACGGGGAATCAGCCCCAGCATTTT.

The chain has TRBV6-4 and TRBJ2-3; D might be TRBD2 (6 bases). Germline values: CDR1 MRHNA, CDR2 SNTAGT. V lost 4 bases to trimming and J lost 2 bases, with 7 bases between them. This CDR3 comprises 13 residues. The DNA of the CDR3 is TGTGCCAGCAGTGTAGCGGACACAGATACGCAGTATTTT. It translates to CASSVADTDTQYF.

This clonotype turned up a few times. This sequence joins TRBV6-2 or TRBV6-3 and TRBJ1-5; D is perhaps TRBD1 (6 bases). Germline CDR1 reads MNHEY; CDR2 reads SVGEGT. The CDR3 spans 13 residues. V was clipped by 2 bases and J by 5 bases, with 7 bases between them. The CDR3 DNA sequence: TGTGCCAGCAGTTACGCAGGGGATCAGCCCCAGCATTTT. It translates to CASSYAGDQPQHF.

In its sample, this clonotype was seen a few times. This clone may be a read error of a much larger clone one base away. The chain links TRBV6-6 to TRBJ2-5; D is unclear. The CDR3 has 13 amino acids. From germline, CDR1 is MNHNY and CDR2 SVGAGI (reference sequence). V was trimmed by 4 bases and J by 1 base, leaving 7 bases between them. The CDR3 sequence: CASSWGSQETQYF. In DNA form, the CDR3 reads TGTGCCAGCAGTTGGGGTAGCCAAGAGACCCAGTACTTC.

This clonotype was counted at least ten times. This chain connects TRBV20-1 to TRBJ2-3; 7 bases are a match to TRBD2. Looked up from germline, CDR1 is DFQATT and CDR2 is SNEGSKA (reference sequence). This CDR3 is built from 13 residues. In DNA, the CDR3 is TGCATCGCTAGCGGAAGTTTTGGAGATACGCAGTATTTT. Its translation: CIASGSFGDTQYF.

This clonotype was found a few times. V is TRBV4-1 and J is TRBJ2-5, with D possibly being TRBD2 (6 bases). The CDR3 totals 13 residues. Germline V CDR1 and CDR2: MGHRA, YSYEKL. Trimming left V 4 bases short and J 2 bases short, with 8 bases between. CDR3 DNA sequence: TGCGCCAGCAGCCGGAGCGGGCAAGAGACCCAGTACTTC. This sequence encodes CASSRSGQETQYF.

This clonotype has at least ten counts. The V and J genes are TRBV9 and TRBJ1-1; D not certain. Trimming removed 0 bases at V and 4 bases at J, with 1 base between. From germline, CDR1 is SGDLS and CDR2 YYNGEE. The CDR3 totals 11 residues. In DNA, the CDR3 is TGTGCCAGCAGCGTAGTCACTGAAGCTTTCTTT. This encodes CASSVVTEAFF.

This clonotype was observed many times. V and J are TRBV9 and TRBJ1-4; the D is unclear. The CDR3 sequence is 15 residues long. Germline loops: CDR1 SGDLS, CDR2 YYNGEE. V was clipped by 0 bases and J by 6 bases, with 12 bases between them. As DNA, the CDR3 is TGTGCCAGCAGCGTAGCCCCAACAGCCGATGAAAAACTGTTTTTT. Amino acid sequence: CASSVAPTADEKLFF. The full variable domain, its missing parts supplied by reference TRBV9 and TRBJ1-4, is DSGVTQTPKHLITATGQRVTLRCSPRSGDLSVYWYQQSLDQGLQFLIQYYNGEERAKGNILERFSAQQFPDLHSELNLSSLELGDSALYFCASSVAPTADEKLFFGSGTQLSVL.

Only a few counts were recorded for this clonotype. The rearrangement uses TRBV11-2 and TRBJ2-7, with D unclear. The ends were cut back, 5 bases at V and 1 base at J, with 9 bases in the middle. The CDR3 length is 13 residues. CDR1 is SGHAT, CDR2 FQNNGV, per germline. The CDR3 nucleotides are TGTGCCAGCAGCGGGGTGGTTTCCTACGAGCAGTACTTC. The encoded protein is CASSGVVSYEQYF.

V usage is TRBV4-1 and J usage is TRBJ1-6, with 7 bases fitting TRBD1. CDR3 length: 17 amino acids. Germline trimming cut 3 bases from V and 11 bases from J; bases unmatched to any gene: 16. Germline-derived CDR1 and CDR2 are MGHRA and YSYEKL. CDR3 in amino acids: CASSHVGGTVTSAPLHF. CDR3 coding DNA: TGCGCCAGCAGCCATGTGGGCGGGACAGTCACATCGGCACCCCTCCACTTT.

This clonotype was detected only a few times. V is TRBV11-2 and J is TRBJ2-5, with 10 bases that match TRBD1. The ends lost 1 base at V and 6 bases at J; junction bases unmatched: 11. Germline lookup yields CDR1 SGHAT and CDR2 FQNNGV. The CDR3 loop spans 17 amino acids. The CDR3 coding sequence is TGTGCCAGCAGCTTAGTCGCCCCGGGACAGGGGATGAAGACCCAGTACTTC. Residues: CASSLVAPGQGMKTQYF.